The 7 T cell receptor beta chains listed next were all sequenced from one sample in a study of OX40 agonist ivuxolimab in advanced cancers. The assay was immunoSEQ multiplex PCR, and TCRdb's table has in-frame clones only and misses some. The data hold approximately 81,000 clones, with roughly 80% observed a single time. The sequences come from CD4+ or CD8+ T cells sorted from blood, collected in a trial of the OX40 agonist ivuxolimab. The receptors stem from an adult with an advanced solid tumor such as melanoma, head and neck, liver or kidney cancer.

The gene calls are TRBV6-5 and TRBJ1-4; D ambiguous. CDR1 MNHEY and CDR2 SVGAGI come from the germline V gene. V was clipped by 2 bases and J by 3 bases, with 10 bases between them. The CDR3 is 15 residues long. The CDR3 reads CASSYASGANEKLFF. DNA of the CDR3: TGTGCCAGCAGTTACGCGAGCGGGGCTAATGAAAAACTGTTTTTT.

The CDR3 DNA is TGTGCCAGCAGTGCCCCCGGGACAGCGAACACTGAAGCTTTCTTT. Amino acid sequence: CASSAPGTANTEAFF. The V call is TRBV25-1, the J call TRBJ1-1; 7 nucleotides line up with TRBD1. This CDR3 has 15 amino acids. Germline V gene lookup returns CDR1 MGHDK and CDR2 SYGVNS. Trimming cost V 4 bases and J 1 base; bases outside gene matches: 6.

The genes are TRBV7-3 and TRBJ2-3; no clear D. V lost 0 bases and J 3 bases, leaving 10 bases between the germline ends. The germline gives CDR1 SGHTA, CDR2 FQGTGA. This CDR3 contains 15 residues. The DNA for the CDR3 is TGTGCCAGCAGCTTAACCGGTGTGGCAACAGATACGCAGTATTTT. As protein: CASSLTGVATDTQYF.

The genes are TRBV6-6 and TRBJ1-2, with 7 positions matching TRBD1. This CDR3 is 12 amino acids long. J was trimmed by 8 bases and V by 6 bases; bases with no gene match: 6. Germline CDR1 MNHNY, CDR2 SVGAGI (reference sequence). The DNA of the CDR3 is TGTGCCAGCAGCCCGACAGGGTCAGGCTACACCTTC. Translated: CASSPTGSGYTF.

The CDR3: CASRPEGGRYF. CDR3 in DNA: TGTGCCAGCAGGCCGGAGGGGGGAAGGTATTTT. The chain links TRBV2 to TRBJ2-3; D possibly matches TRBD1 or TRBD2 (6 bases each). Germline CDR1 reads SNHLY; CDR2 reads FYNNEI. The CDR3 contains 11 residues. V lost 6 bases and J lost 14, with 15 bases in between.

The V call is TRBV5-1, the J call TRBJ2-1; TRBD2 matches 10 bases. This CDR3 is 18 amino acids long. The V gene's germline CDR1 is SGHRS and CDR2 YFSETQ. Trimming cost V 0 bases and J 1 base; bases outside gene matches: 7. CDR3 protein: CASSLDSGRYWSYNEQFF. Written as DNA, the CDR3 is TGCGCCAGCAGCTTGGATAGCGGGAGGTATTGGTCCTACAATGAGCAGTTCTTC.

In its sample, this clone was seen once. The chain has TRBV13 and TRBJ1-1; D not certain. Germline lookup yields CDR1 PRHDT and CDR2 FYEKMQ (reference sequence). This CDR3 region has 14 residues. V was shortened by 3 bases and J by 0 bases, with 8 bases between the two germline ends. CDR3 protein: CASSFSGLNTEAFF. The CDR3 DNA is TGTGCCAGCAGCTTCTCTGGATTGAACACTGAAGCTTTCTTT.